Listed here are 26 T cell receptor beta chains from one sample, sequenced in a study of metastatic and nonmetastatic thyroid tumors. From the PCR reads, TCRdb re-called clones with MiXCR. The sample has roughly 65,000 clones, over 12% seen once; the top ten hold around 7%. Every patient underwent thyroid surgery untreated. The material sequenced was blood. The receptors originated from a male donor with papillary thyroid cancer or a benign thyroid nodule (not recorded which). Some clones in this sample may be carry-over from other donors' samples.

To note about this clone: A read error is possible here, since a much larger clone lies one base away. Other DNA sequences in this specimen translate into the identical CDR3. The V and J genes are TRBV20-1 and TRBJ2-5, with TRBD1 as a possible D gene (5 bases). The CDR3 runs to 15 residues. Germline-derived CDR1 and CDR2 are DFQATT and SNEGSKA (reference sequence). DNA of the CDR3: TGTAGTGCTAGAGTGGGGCAGCCGTACCAAGAGACCCAGTACTTC. Its protein is CSARVGQPYQETQYF.

The table lists this clone with many counts. The V gene is TRBV7-2, the J gene TRBJ1-1; D uncertain. CDR1 is SGHTA and CDR2 is FQGNSA in the germline V gene. Trimming stripped 6 bases from V and 3 bases from J, with 8 bases between. The length of the CDR3 is 12 residues. CDR3 bases: TGTGCCAGCAGACCCTCCGACACTGAAGCTTTCTTT. Amino acids: CASRPSDTEAFF.

This clone was counted at least ten times. CDR3 amino acids: CASSPSRETSPLHF. CDR3 coding DNA: TGTGCCAGCTCACCCTCCAGAGAAACTTCACCCCTCCACTTT. The chain recombines TRBV18 with TRBJ1-6; D is unresolved. The CDR3 has 14 residues. The germline gives CDR1 KGHSH, CDR2 LQKENI. Deletions cut 3 bases from V and 9 bases from J, with 12 bases between.

The sample holds many counts of this clone. The CDR3 region has the DNA TGTGCCAGCAGCACCGGGACACCCCACGAGCAGTACTTC. It yields the protein CASSTGTPHEQYF. The chain joins TRBV12-3 or TRBV12-4 to TRBJ2-7; D is possibly TRBD1 (6 bases). The CDR3 has 13 amino acids. Trimming stripped 6 bases from V and 5 bases from J, with 14 bases between.

This clone was picked up many times. V usage is TRBV9 and J usage is TRBJ2-1; no clear D gene. V lost 0 bases, J lost 6 bases, and 10 bases lay in between. CDR1 is SGDLS and CDR2 is YYNGEE in the germline V gene. This CDR3 has 14 amino acids. CDR3 amino acids: CASSVVGDLNEQFF. The CDR3, as DNA: TGTGCCAGCAGCGTAGTAGGAGATCTCAATGAGCAGTTCTTC.

This clone showed up many times. The chain couples TRBV7-8 to TRBJ1-1, with a weak D call TRBD1 (5 bases). V was cut by 2 bases and J by 3 bases, with 16 bases left in between. Germline V lookup: CDR1 SGHVS, CDR2 FQNEAQ. The CDR3 is made up of 16 amino acids. CDR3 in DNA: TGTGCCAGCAGCTTATCTAGGGGTATTTGGTACACTGAAGCTTTCTTT. Protein product: CASSLSRGIWYTEAFF.

As concerns this clone: Other DNA sequences in this specimen translate into the identical CDR3. CDR3 residues: CASSLGLAGRGGTQYF. As DNA, the CDR3 is TGTGCCAGCAGCCTCGGACTAGCGGGTAGGGGGGGTACCCAGTACTTC. The chain uses TRBV7-2 and TRBJ2-5, with TRBD2 matching 11 bases. Germline V CDR1 and CDR2: SGHTA, FQGNSA. V was pared by 5 bases and J by 8 bases, with 13 bases of the junction left unmatched. The CDR3 spans 16 residues. Complete variable domain (other parts from reference TRBV7-2 and TRBJ2-5): GAGVSQSPSNKVTEKGKDVELRCDPISGHTALYWYRQSLGQGLEFLIYFQGNSAPDKSGLPSDRFSAERTGGSVSTLTIQRTQQEDSAVYLCASSLGLAGRGGTQYFGPGTRLLVL.

This clone has a count of ten or more. The V call is TRBV20-1, the J call TRBJ2-7; D may correspond to TRBD1 or TRBD2 (6 bases each). Trimming pared 5 bases from V and 9 bases from J, leaving 23 bases between. The CDR3 extends over 14 amino acids. The germline CDR1 and CDR2 sequences are DFQATT and SNEGSKA (reference sequence). CDR3 region: CSAGGQRAYVGQYF. CDR3 coding DNA: TGCAGTGCTGGGGGGCAGAGAGCCTACGTAGGGCAGTACTTC.

This clone showed up just once. The rearrangement joins TRBV20-1 to TRBJ1-1; 9 bases map to TRBD1. Looked up from germline, CDR1 is DFQATT and CDR2 is SNEGSKA (reference sequence). The J segment lost 1 base and the V segment lost 8 bases, leaving 11 bases of the junction unmatched. This CDR3 spans 15 amino acids. The CDR3 DNA is TGCAGTTCTCCGGGACAGGGTTACGGGAACACTGAAGCTTTCTTT. Amino acids: CSSPGQGYGNTEAFF.

This clone was seen only a few times. This may stem from a read error, because a much larger clone lies one nucleotide away. CDR3 in DNA: TGTGCCAGCTCAATTCCTAGGATCTCCTACGAGCAGTACTTC. As protein: CASSIPRISYEQYF. The V gene is TRBV7-9, the J gene TRBJ2-7; D gene uncertain. Trimming took off 8 bases at V and 0 bases at J, with 14 bases between the two ends. The CDR3 totals 14 residues. Germline CDR1 reads SEHNR; CDR2 reads FQNEAQ (reference sequence).

This clone has just a few counts. A much more abundant neighbour one base away suggests this may be a read error. Other DNA variants within this sample encode the same CDR3. The V gene is TRBV6-4, the J gene TRBJ2-5, with D unclear. Germline V gives CDR1 MRHNA, CDR2 SNTAGT. The CDR3 sequence is 13 residues long. CDR3 nucleotides: TGCGCCAGCAGTGACTCGATGGGAGAGACCCAGTACTTC. It codes for CASSDSMGETQYF.

This clone was picked up many times. This chain joins TRBV27 and TRBJ2-3; D remains unclear. V was trimmed by 8 bases and J by 0 bases, leaving 15 bases between them. This CDR3 contains 15 residues. Germline V lookup: CDR1 MNHEY, CDR2 SMNVEV (reference sequence). The chain's CDR3 is CASGIQYSSTDTQYF. CDR3 nucleotide sequence: TGTGCCAGCGGAATCCAGTACTCTAGCACAGATACGCAGTATTTT.

To note about this clone: Relative to the germline gene, one junction end is altered; a read error may explain this. The chain combines TRBV11-1 with TRBJ2-6; D uncertain. Per germline, CDR1 SGHAT and CDR2 FQDESV (reference sequence). The CDR3 has 17 amino acids. Here the CDR3 DNA reads TGTGCCAGCAGCAAGACTCCTAACCACTCTGGGGACAACGTCCTGACTTTC. The encoded protein is CASSKTPNHSGDNVLTF.

This clone was found many times. The rearrangement joins TRBV28 to TRBJ1-5; D is unclear. Germline-derived CDR1 and CDR2 are MDHEN and SYDVKM. V was shortened by 3 bases and J by 7 bases, with 7 bases between the two germline ends. The CDR3 is made up of 12 amino acids. The CDR3 region is CASSFRGQPQHF. The CDR3 bases are TGTGCCAGCAGTTTTCGTGGCCAGCCCCAGCATTTT.

To note about this clone: At one end the junction does not follow the germline gene, possibly because of a read error. The chain uses TRBV9 and TRBJ1-2; 9 nucleotides line up with TRBD1. This CDR3 is 15 amino acids long. Germline V CDR1 and CDR2: SGDLS, YYNGEE. CDR3 sequence reads: CASSVEGTGNYGHTF. The CDR3 nucleotides read TGTGCCAGCAGCGTAGAGGGGACAGGGAACTATGGCCACACCTTC.

This clone has ten or more counts. The rearrangement uses TRBV5-2 and TRBJ2-2; the table's D gene call, TRBD2, was not cross checked with the DNA. TRBV5-2 is flagged as a pseudogene. The CDR3 is 15 residues long. The CDR3 loop is CASNPNGGNTGELFF. As DNA, the CDR3 is TGTGCCAGCAACCCAAATGGAGGGAACACCGGGGAGCTGTTTTTT.

At least ten counts were recorded for this clone. The chain recombines TRBV28 with TRBJ1-6, with a tentative D call TRBD1 (5 bases). There are 15 residues in the CDR3. Trimming cost V 6 bases and J 0 bases, with 9 bases left between them. Germline V CDR1 and CDR2: MDHEN, SYDVKM. The CDR3 sequence is CASRTDSSYNSPLHF. The DNA of the CDR3 is TGTGCCAGCAGGACCGACAGCTCCTATAATTCACCCCTCCACTTT.

This clone has a count of ten or more. This chain uses TRBV7-6 with TRBJ2-1; possible D gene TRBD2, 6 bases. CDR1 SGHVS and CDR2 FNYEAQ come from the germline V gene. The CDR3 is made up of 13 amino acids. Trimming cost V 4 bases and J 8 bases, with 12 bases left between them. The CDR3, as DNA: TGTGCCAGCAGCTCCGGGAGTTGGGATGAGCAGTTCTTC. This gives the protein CASSSGSWDEQFF.

This clone was seen many times. The rearrangement links TRBV7-6 to TRBJ2-1; no clear D gene. V lost 1 base and J 9 bases, leaving 10 bases between the germline ends. Germline V gives CDR1 SGHVS, CDR2 FNYEAQ. This CDR3 is 13 amino acids long. The CDR3 region is CASSLEGSGEQFF. In DNA, the CDR3 is TGTGCCAGCAGCTTAGAGGGTAGTGGTGAGCAGTTCTTC.

This clone was counted at least ten times. The CDR3 sequence is CASTKRQGSSTNEKLFF. CDR3 nucleotide sequence: TGTGCCTCCACTAAACGACAGGGCTCTTCAACTAATGAAAAACTGTTTTTT. The chain links TRBV30 to TRBJ1-4; 7 bases are shared with TRBD1. Trimming took 7 bases from V and 0 from J; bases not matched to a gene: 14. The CDR3 is made up of 17 amino acids. Germline V gene lookup returns CDR1 GTSNPN and CDR2 SVGIG (reference sequence).

This clone was observed at least ten times. CDR3 sequence reads: CASRVYPGTDTQYF. In nucleotides, the CDR3 is TGTGCCAGCAGAGTTTACCCCGGCACAGATACGCAGTATTTT. This chain joins TRBV12-3 or TRBV12-4 and TRBJ2-3; D gene unclear. Trimming pared 6 bases from V and 1 base from J, leaving 11 bases between. This CDR3 contains 14 residues.

Ten or more counts support this clone. The chain is built from TRBV28 and TRBJ2-5; D might be TRBD1 (5 bases). V lost 5 bases and J 5 bases, leaving 12 bases between the germline ends. Germline CDR1 is MDHEN and CDR2 is SYDVKM. There are 13 residues in the CDR3. The CDR3 here is CASSPRARETQYF. In nucleotides, the CDR3 is TGTGCCAGCAGTCCCAGGGCCCGGGAGACCCAGTACTTC.

The table lists this clone with many counts. This chain joins TRBV5-6 and TRBJ2-3; 9 bases line up with TRBD2. Germline-derived CDR1 and CDR2 are SGHDT and YYEEEE. The CDR3 consists of 15 residues. The J segment lost 4 bases and the V segment lost 2 bases, leaving 5 bases of the junction unmatched. CDR3 sequence reads: CASSFGGRGSDTQYF. The CDR3 DNA reads as TGTGCCAGCAGCTTCGGCGGGAGGGGGTCAGATACGCAGTATTTT.

This clone was seen only a few times. A much larger clone lies a single base off, so this may be a read error. The chain carries TRBV7-6 and TRBJ2-7; D possibly corresponds to TRBD1 (6 bases). The CDR3 has 15 amino acids. Trimming removed 3 bases at V and 5 bases at J, with 17 bases between. Germline V gene data show CDR1 as SGHVS and CDR2 as FNYEAQ. CDR3 in DNA: TGTGCCAGCAGCTTCCGGACAGTGGGCAACGACGAGCAGTACTTC. Its translation: CASSFRTVGNDEQYF.

This clone was seen many times. V and J are TRBV20-1 and TRBJ2-5; 12 nucleotides agree with TRBD2. This CDR3 region has 16 residues. Trimming at V came to 1 base and at J to 7 bases, leaving 10 bases not matched to a gene. CDR1 is DFQATT, CDR2 SNEGSKA, per germline (reference sequence). The CDR3 loop reads CSARGGTSGRGGTQYF. In DNA, the CDR3 is TGCAGTGCTAGAGGAGGGACTAGCGGGCGGGGAGGGACCCAGTACTTC.

Many counts were recorded for this clone. The V gene is TRBV5-1, the J gene TRBJ2-1; D uncertain. Trimming removed 0 bases from V and 4 bases from J, with 14 bases in between. Germline-derived CDR1 and CDR2 are SGHRS and YFSETQ. The CDR3 runs to 16 residues. CDR3 protein: CASSLEARSPYNEQFF. CDR3 bases: TGCGCCAGCAGCTTGGAGGCTAGGTCCCCTTACAATGAGCAGTTCTTC.